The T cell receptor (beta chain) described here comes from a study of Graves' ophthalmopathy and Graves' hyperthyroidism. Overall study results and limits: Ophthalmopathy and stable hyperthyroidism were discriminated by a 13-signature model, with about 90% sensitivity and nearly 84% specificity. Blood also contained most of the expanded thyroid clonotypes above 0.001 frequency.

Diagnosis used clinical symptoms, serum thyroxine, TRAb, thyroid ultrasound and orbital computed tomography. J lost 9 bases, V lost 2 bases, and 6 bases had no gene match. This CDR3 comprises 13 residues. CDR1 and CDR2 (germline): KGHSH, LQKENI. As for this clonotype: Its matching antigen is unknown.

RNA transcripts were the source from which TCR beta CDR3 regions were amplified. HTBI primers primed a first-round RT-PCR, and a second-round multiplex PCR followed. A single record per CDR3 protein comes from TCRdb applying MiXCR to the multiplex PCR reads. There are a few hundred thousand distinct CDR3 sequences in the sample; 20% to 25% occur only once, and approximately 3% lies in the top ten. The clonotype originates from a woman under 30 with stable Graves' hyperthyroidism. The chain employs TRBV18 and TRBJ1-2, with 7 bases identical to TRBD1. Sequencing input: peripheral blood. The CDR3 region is CASSPGTAVSYTF. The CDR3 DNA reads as TGTGCCAGCTCACCAGGGACAGCAGTTAGCTACACCTTC.